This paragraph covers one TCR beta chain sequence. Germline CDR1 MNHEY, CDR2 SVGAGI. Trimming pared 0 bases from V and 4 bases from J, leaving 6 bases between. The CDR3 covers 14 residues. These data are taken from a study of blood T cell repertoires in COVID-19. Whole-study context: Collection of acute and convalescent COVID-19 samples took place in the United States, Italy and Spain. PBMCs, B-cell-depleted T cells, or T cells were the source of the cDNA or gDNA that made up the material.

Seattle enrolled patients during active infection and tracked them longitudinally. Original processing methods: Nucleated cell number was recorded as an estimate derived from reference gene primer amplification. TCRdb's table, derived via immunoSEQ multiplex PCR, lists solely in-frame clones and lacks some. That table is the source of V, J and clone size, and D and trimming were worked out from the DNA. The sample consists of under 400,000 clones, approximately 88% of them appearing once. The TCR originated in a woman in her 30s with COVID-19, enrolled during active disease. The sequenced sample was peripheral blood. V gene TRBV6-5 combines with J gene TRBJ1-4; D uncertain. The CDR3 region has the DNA TGTGCCAGCAGTTACTCTAATTATAATGAAAAACTGTTTTTT. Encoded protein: CASSYSNYNEKLFF.